These 20 T cell receptor beta chains were all obtained from the same sample, sequenced in a study of T cells in Graves' hyperthyroidism and ophthalmopathy. RNA transcripts yielded amplified TCR beta CDR3 regions. The HTBI set primed first-round TCR CDR3 RT-PCR. TCRdb redid the calling of the multiplex PCR reads with MiXCR, one entry per CDR3 protein. The sample carries fewer than 500,000 distinct CDR3 sequences, approximately 13% recorded once. Sequenced input: blood. The receptors shown here come from a man younger than 40 with Graves' hyperthyroidism that later progressed to Graves' ophthalmopathy.

This clonotype occurred a few times. The CDR3 protein is CAISENRANYGYTF. The CDR3 DNA follows: TGTGCCATCAGTGAGAACAGGGCTAACTATGGCTACACCTTC. The chain combines TRBV10-3 with TRBJ1-2, with D possibly matching TRBD1 (6 bases). V was cut by 2 bases and J by 0 bases, with 7 bases left in between. The germline gives CDR1 ENHRY, CDR2 SYGVKD. The CDR3 is made up of 14 amino acids.

The table lists this clonotype with a few counts. The chain combines TRBV19 with TRBJ1-1; 8 bases match TRBD1. Germline V gene data show CDR1 as LNHDA and CDR2 as SQIVND (reference sequence). The ends lost 1 base at V and 4 bases at J; junction bases unmatched: 5. The CDR3 totals 15 residues. The CDR3 loop reads CASSIAYTGGTEAFF. The CDR3, as DNA: TGTGCCAGTAGTATAGCGTACACAGGGGGCACTGAAGCTTTCTTT.

Ten or more counts support this clonotype. The chain uses TRBV3-1 and TRBJ1-2; D is unclear. The CDR3 loop spans 16 amino acids. The V gene lost 1 base and the J gene lost 4 bases, with 16 bases spanning the gap. Germline V gene lookup returns CDR1 LGHDT and CDR2 YNNKEL (reference sequence). The CDR3 protein is CASSQAGGESGYGYTF. The CDR3 nucleotides read TGTGCCAGCAGCCAAGCTGGAGGAGAAAGTGGCTATGGCTACACCTTC.

In this sample, this clonotype turned up a few times. CDR3 DNA sequence: TGTGCCAGCAGCCCACGGGCGGCCCACTATGGCTACACCTTC. The encoded protein is CASSPRAAHYGYTF. This chain links TRBV11-2 with TRBJ1-2; D is undetermined. The CDR3 runs 14 residues. CDR1 and CDR2 (germline): SGHAT, FQNNGV. V lost 5 bases, J lost 3 bases, and 13 bases lay in between.

The sample holds many counts of this clonotype. V usage is TRBV12-3 or TRBV12-4 and J usage is TRBJ1-2; D remains unclear. This CDR3 is built from 13 residues. V lost 3 bases, J lost 1 base, and 6 bases lay in between. The CDR3: CASSFMDNYGYTF. CDR3 DNA: TGTGCCAGCAGTTTTATGGATAACTATGGCTACACCTTC.

V and J are TRBV7-6 and TRBJ1-5, with D possibly being TRBD1 (5 bases). The CDR3 has 15 residues. Germline-derived CDR1 and CDR2 are SGHVS and FNYEAQ. Trimming stripped 5 bases from V and 5 bases from J, with 16 bases between. CDR3 bases: TGTGCCAGCAGCCCAGGGTTGGTTGGCGATCAGCCCCAGCATTTT. This translates into CASSPGLVGDQPQHF.

The chain is built from TRBV5-6 and TRBJ1-5; TRBD1 agrees at 7 bases. Germline V CDR1 and CDR2: SGHDT, YYEEEE. The CDR3 sequence is 16 residues long. V dropped 3 bases and J dropped 6; count of bases not matched to a gene: 12. This chain's CDR3 is CASSSVKTGLGQPQHF. CDR3 DNA sequence: TGTGCCAGCAGCTCGGTCAAGACAGGGTTAGGTCAGCCCCAGCATTTT.

The chain joins TRBV19 to TRBJ2-6; no clear D gene. The CDR3 consists of 15 residues. The germline V gene has CDR1 LNHDA and CDR2 SQIVND (reference sequence). Trimming shortened V by 7 bases and J by 1 base, and 11 bases separated the two germline ends. The CDR3 region has the DNA TGTGCCAGTACCCCAGGTGTTTCTGGGGCCAACGTCCTGACTTTC. As protein: CASTPGVSGANVLTF. The complete variable domain, with remaining parts taken from reference TRBV19 and TRBJ2-6, reads DGGITQSPKYLFRKEGQNVTLSCEQNLNHDAMYWYRQDPGQGLRLIYYSQIVNDFQKGDIAEGYSVSREKKESFPLTVTSAQKNPTAFYLCASTPGVSGANVLTFGAGSRLTVL.

This clonotype was detected many times. J is TRBJ2-1 and V is TRBV28; 11 bases are shared with TRBD2. Per germline, CDR1 MDHEN and CDR2 SYDVKM. V dropped 5 bases and J dropped 3; count of bases not matched to a gene: 3. The CDR3 is made up of 15 amino acids. CDR3 residues: CASSAGLADYNEQFF. For the CDR3, the DNA is TGTGCCAGCAGTGCGGGACTAGCGGACTACAATGAGCAGTTCTTC.

Many counts were recorded for this clonotype. J is TRBJ2-3 and V is TRBV29-1; D is undetermined. The CDR3 length is 13 residues. The V gene lost 4 bases and the J gene lost 3 bases, with 11 bases spanning the gap. Germline CDR1 reads SQVTM; CDR2 reads ANQGSEA. The CDR3 loop is CSVGSGLTDTQYF. DNA for the CDR3: TGCAGCGTTGGGAGTGGTCTAACAGATACGCAGTATTTT.

J is TRBJ2-5 and V is TRBV20-1; 9 bases agree with TRBD2. The CDR3 sequence is 14 residues long. V trimming: 7 bases; J trimming: 5 bases; junction bases outside the gene matches: 11. CDR1 is DFQATT, CDR2 SNEGSKA, per germline (reference sequence). CDR3 coding DNA: TGCAGTGTTTTTAGCGGGGGCCGGCAGGAGACCCAGTACTTC. Its translation: CSVFSGGRQETQYF.

There are many counts of this clonotype. In DNA form, the CDR3 reads TGTGCCAGCAGTGGACAGGGGGGAAGCAATCAGCCCCAGCATTTT. Translating gives CASSGQGGSNQPQHF. V and J are TRBV2 and TRBJ1-5; 9 nucleotides line up with TRBD1. The CDR3 has 15 residues. V trimming: 4 bases; J trimming: 1 base; junction bases outside the gene matches: 2. Germline V gene lookup returns CDR1 SNHLY and CDR2 FYNNEI.

This clonotype was picked up many times. The chain uses TRBV27 and TRBJ1-5, with 7 bases matching TRBD1. There are 15 residues in the CDR3. J lost 4 bases, V lost 4 bases, and 7 bases had no gene match. Germline-derived CDR1 and CDR2 are MNHEY and SMNVEV (reference sequence). CDR3 region: CASSSRDSKNQPQHF. Written as DNA, the CDR3 is TGTGCCAGCAGTTCCCGGGACAGCAAAAATCAGCCCCAGCATTTT.

This clonotype was found a few times. The chain links TRBV7-9 to TRBJ2-2; TRBD2 matches 14 bases. The CDR3 has 18 residues. The germline gives CDR1 SEHNR, CDR2 FQNEAQ (reference sequence). The V segment lost 5 bases and the J segment 2 bases; nucleotides outside the gene matches: 7. CDR3 DNA: TGTGCCAGCAGCCACCTCGGGACTAGCGGGGGAAACACCGGGGAGCTGTTTTTT. Translating it yields CASSHLGTSGGNTGELFF.

This clonotype was counted ten times or more. The V and J genes are TRBV6-2 or TRBV6-3 and TRBJ2-7; 12 bases match TRBD2. The trim removed 6 bases at V and 0 bases at J, leaving 3 bases unmatched. CDR1 and CDR2 (germline): MNHEY, SVGEGT. The CDR3 totals 15 residues. The CDR3 here is CASRRLAGASYEQYF. The CDR3 bases are TGTGCCAGCAGGCGACTAGCGGGGGCCTCCTACGAGCAGTACTTC.

This clonotype turned up a few times. The rearrangement uses TRBV12-3 or TRBV12-4 and TRBJ2-2; tentatively, D is TRBD2 (7 bases). Trimming shortened V by 4 bases and J by 1 base, and 13 bases separated the two germline ends. The CDR3 has 16 amino acids. In DNA form, the CDR3 reads TGTGCCAGCAGTTCCCAGGGAGGGGGGAACACCGGGGAGCTGTTTTTT. This translates into CASSSQGGGNTGELFF.

To note about this clonotype: Germline is not matched at one junction end, which may reflect a read error. V usage is TRBV20-1 and J usage is TRBJ2-7; D ambiguous. Germline CDR1 is DFQATT and CDR2 is SNEGSKA (reference sequence). The CDR3 loop spans 13 amino acids. CDR3 region: CSARRWVSSEQYF. The CDR3 coding sequence is TGCAGTGCTAGACGCTGGGTATCCTCCGAGCAGTACTTC.

This clonotype was recorded at least ten times. The chain joins TRBV9 to TRBJ1-1; D is uncertain. Germline CDR1 and CDR2: SGDLS and YYNGEE. V was trimmed by 0 bases and J by 4 bases, leaving 16 bases between them. The CDR3 is 16 residues long. CDR3 coding DNA: TGTGCCAGCAGCGTAGGAGGGTCGCAGTCCACCACTGAAGCTTTCTTT. Protein product: CASSVGGSQSTTEAFF.

This chain connects TRBV14 to TRBJ1-4; D ambiguous. Germline V lookup: CDR1 SGHDN, CDR2 FVKESK. The V and J ends lost 2 bases and 8 bases respectively, with 6 bases between them. CDR3 length: 12 residues. As DNA, the CDR3 is TGTGCCAGCAGCCAATTCCGCGAAAAACTGTTTTTT. This codes for CASSQFREKLFF.

Turning to this clonotype: A much larger clone differs from this one at a single base, so this may be a read error. The chain joins TRBV7-9 to TRBJ2-7; no firm D call. This CDR3 is 11 amino acids long. V was pared by 4 bases and J by 6 bases, with 7 bases between. Germline assignment: CDR1 SEHNR and CDR2 FQNEAQ (reference sequence). This chain's CDR3 is CASSSDLEQYF. CDR3 sequence (DNA): TGTGCCAGCAGCTCAGATCTCGAGCAGTACTTC.